This T cell receptor beta chain was identified during a study of blood T cell repertoires in COVID-19. Study-level background: The United States, Italy and Spain were the sources of the acute and convalescent COVID-19 samples. From T cells, B-cell-depleted T cells, or PBMCs came the material, which was cDNA or gDNA.

Of note for this clone: Different DNA sequences within this sample yield the same CDR3.

In the original analysis: Amplification of reference gene primers was used by the study to estimate nucleated cell counts. Data came from immunoSEQ multiplex PCR; TCRdb stores just in-frame clones and leaves some out. V and J calls and clone size are copied from that table; D and trimming were computed from the DNA. The sample holds 100,000 to 150,000 clones, around 87% seen once. Germline assignment: CDR1 ENHRY and CDR2 SYGVKD. CDR3 length equals 15 residues. V lost 0 bases and J lost 2, with 8 bases in between. This receptor was identified in a woman aged 60 to 75 with acute or convalescent COVID-19. Input material: peripheral blood. The chain is built from TRBV10-3 and TRBJ1-5; D gene ambiguous. The CDR3: CAISESRVGNQPQHF. CDR3 nucleotide sequence: TGTGCCATCAGTGAGTCGAGAGTGGGCAATCAGCCCCAGCATTTT.